The 25 T cell receptor beta chains listed next were all sequenced from one sample in a study of blood T cells in healthy people across ages (dated by TCRdb to about 2015). The library relied on 5' RACE. This sample was sequenced with an Illumina HiSeq 2500. A second roughly 6 to 12 cycle PCR used a sample-barcoded 5' primer and a J-beta primer mix. TCRdb applied fastp at Q25 and MiXCR to the public reads, then kept only in-frame beta chains. Each CDR3 protein appears once, grouped with its most common genes and DNA. The table for this sample lists about 800,000 distinct CDR3 sequences; approximately 25% of them were counted only once. More than 3% of the sample lies in the top ten. The sample was also linked to a second study, of T cells of mothers and their children.

Sequencing input: blood. Receptors were obtained from a boy aged 10-17 years in good health.

Only a few counts were recorded for this clonotype. The CDR3 spells CASSLVASRPGNEKLFF. CDR3 coding DNA: TGTGCCAGCAGCTTAGTGGCCAGCCGCCCAGGAAATGAAAAACTGTTTTTT. The chain links TRBV7-8 to TRBJ1-4; no clear D gene. Trimming pared 1 base from V and 5 bases from J, leaving 17 bases between. The CDR3 is 17 amino acids. Germline V gene sequence: CDR1 SGHVS, CDR2 FQNEAQ.

This clonotype turned up a few times. The J gene is TRBJ2-5, the V gene TRBV27; possibly TRBD1 for D (5 bases). The assigned J gene may be wrong: the sequence end matches TRBJ2-7 better. Germline loops: CDR1 MNHEY, CDR2 SMNVEV (reference sequence). CDR3 length: 14 amino acids. The CDR3 bases are TGTGCCAGCAGTCAGGGCGCAGATGGGGACGAGCAGTACTTC. It translates to CASSQGADGDEQYF.

The chain joins TRBV7-9 to TRBJ2-7, with 10 bases fitting TRBD2. This CDR3 is 16 amino acids long. Trimming took 1 base from V and 5 from J; bases not matched to a gene: 8. Germline V gene sequence: CDR1 SEHNR, CDR2 FQNEAQ (reference sequence). The CDR3 loop is CASSLESGRVSDEQYF. The CDR3 nucleotides are TGTGCCAGCAGCTTAGAGAGCGGGAGGGTGTCCGACGAGCAGTACTTC. Full variable domain (outside the CDR3, taken from reference TRBV7-9 and TRBJ2-7): DTGVSQNPRHKITKRGQNVTFRCDPISEHNRLYWYRQTLGQGPEFLTYFQNEAQLEKSRLLSDRFSAERPKGSFSTLEIQRTEQGDSAMYLCASSLESGRVSDEQYFGPGTRLTVT.

The J gene is TRBJ2-7, the V gene TRBV28, with D tentatively TRBD1 (6 bases). This CDR3 has 18 residues. Germline lookup yields CDR1 MDHEN and CDR2 SYDVKM. Trimming took off 3 bases at V and 2 bases at J, with 23 bases between the two ends. The CDR3 here is CASSLSIAAGAPTYEQYF. CDR3 bases: TGTGCCAGCAGTTTGTCGATCGCCGCAGGGGCCCCCACCTACGAGCAGTACTTC.

The chain recombines TRBV20-1 with TRBJ1-2; D gene ambiguous. There are 15 residues in the CDR3. Trimming left V 4 bases short and J 0 bases short, with 15 bases between. CDR1 and CDR2 (germline): DFQATT, SNEGSKA (reference sequence). Here the CDR3 DNA reads TGCAGTGCTATCAAGGACGCCGAGGCTAACTATGGCTACACCTTC. This sequence encodes CSAIKDAEANYGYTF.

The rearrangement joins TRBV7-9 to TRBJ2-5; 10 nucleotides agree with TRBD2. The V segment lost 2 bases and the J segment 4 bases; nucleotides outside the gene matches: 10. The germline gives CDR1 SEHNR, CDR2 FQNEAQ (reference sequence). This CDR3 is 17 amino acids long. This CDR3 is CASSLRGSGGPGETQYF. The CDR3 DNA follows: TGTGCCAGCAGCTTACGGGGTAGCGGGGGGCCCGGAGAGACCCAGTACTTC.

The chain couples TRBV5-1 to TRBJ2-7; 12 bases agree with TRBD2. V was pared by 4 bases and J by 3 bases, with 5 bases of the junction left unmatched. In germline, CDR1 is SGHRS, CDR2 YFSETQ. The CDR3 has 15 amino acids. CDR3 protein: CASSQGLAGHYEQYF. The CDR3 DNA is TGCGCCAGCAGCCAGGGACTAGCGGGTCACTACGAGCAGTACTTC.

The J gene is TRBJ1-3, the V gene TRBV29-1; TRBD1 matches 9 bases. The CDR3 consists of 15 residues. CDR1 and CDR2 from the germline V gene are SQVTM and ANQGSEA. The V gene end was trimmed by 2 bases and the J gene end by 4 bases; junction bases not matched to a gene: 6. The CDR3 is CSVERWDRDGNTIYF. The DNA of the CDR3 is TGCAGCGTTGAAAGATGGGACAGGGACGGAAACACCATATATTTT. Full variable domain (outside the CDR3, taken from reference TRBV29-1 and TRBJ1-3): SAVISQKPSRDICQRGTSLTIQCQVDSQVTMMFWYRQQPGQSLTLIATANQGSEATYESGFVIDKFPISRPNLTFSTLTVSNMSPEDSSIYLCSVERWDRDGNTIYFGEGSWLTVV.

This clonotype has more than one count but fewer than ten. V usage is TRBV5-1 and J usage is TRBJ2-5; 10 bases are a match to TRBD1. Trimming at V came to 4 bases and at J to 3 bases, leaving 6 bases not matched to a gene. Germline V gene data show CDR1 as SGHRS and CDR2 as YFSETQ. The CDR3 loop spans 15 amino acids. The CDR3 region is CASSREGTGEETQYF. The CDR3 DNA sequence: TGCGCCAGCAGCCGGGAAGGGACAGGGGAAGAGACCCAGTACTTC.

The chain combines TRBV20-1 with TRBJ1-2; 9 bases fit TRBD1. J gave up 3 bases and V 0 bases, and 5 bases lay outside the gene matches. The germline V gene encodes CDR1 DFQATT and CDR2 SNEGSKA (reference sequence). The CDR3 has 15 residues. The CDR3 bases are TGCAGTGCTAGAGACACGGACAGGGGAGACTATGGCTACACCTTC. Translated, it gives CSARDTDRGDYGYTF.

This chain uses TRBV6-2 or TRBV6-3 with TRBJ1-4, with unresolved D. With 5 bases removed from V and 4 bases from J, the gap between germline ends came to 17 bases. Germline CDR1 and CDR2: MNHEY and SVGEGT. The CDR3 length is 16 residues. DNA of the CDR3: TGTGCCAGCAGTCATCCAGGACGGCTGATTAATGAAAAACTGTTTTTT. Amino acids: CASSHPGRLINEKLFF.

This rearrangement joins TRBV12-3 or TRBV12-4 to TRBJ2-4, with 8 positions matching TRBD1. This CDR3 is 14 amino acids long. Trimming took 7 bases from V and 8 from J; bases not matched to a gene: 10. CDR3 residues: CASTLRTGKDIQYF. The CDR3 DNA reads as TGTGCCAGCACCCTAAGGACAGGGAAGGACATTCAGTACTTC.

This rearrangement joins TRBV3-1 to TRBJ2-4; D is undetermined. V shed 1 base and J shed 5 bases, with 12 bases lying between them. The CDR3 is 15 amino acids. The germline CDR1 and CDR2 sequences are LGHDT and YNNKEL (reference sequence). In DNA form, the CDR3 reads TGTGCCAGCAGCCAAGCTACCCACCGGGAAAACATTCAGTACTTC. Translating it yields CASSQATHRENIQYF.

The chain is built from TRBV2 and TRBJ2-5; TRBD1 or TRBD2 may be the D gene (5 bases each). CDR1 SNHLY and CDR2 FYNNEI come from the germline V gene. V lost 2 bases and J lost 3, with 19 bases in between. This CDR3 contains 17 residues. The CDR3 DNA follows: TGTGCCAGCAGTGAACTTATAAAGAACGGGACCGAAGAGACCCAGTACTTC. It codes for CASSELIKNGTEETQYF. Full variable domain (remainder filled in from reference TRBV2 and TRBJ2-5): EPEVTQTPSHQVTQMGQEVILRCVPISNHLYFYWYRQILGQKVEFLVSFYNNEISEKSEIFDDQFSVERPDGSNFTLKIRSTKLEDSAMYFCASSELIKNGTEETQYFGPGTRLLVL.

This clonotype occurred a few times. The V and J genes are TRBV6-5 and TRBJ2-1; D is possibly TRBD2 (6 bases). The DNA end is more similar to TRBJ2-5, so the J call may be wrong. The length of the CDR3 is 15 residues. CDR1 is MNHEY and CDR2 is SVGAGI in the germline V gene. CDR3 coding DNA: TGTGCCAGCAGTTACTCCGGGCAGGGACTAGAGACCCAGTACTTC. This gives the protein CASSYSGQGLETQYF.

The CDR3 loop is CSTTTDRADTQYF. CDR3 DNA: TGCAGTACTACCACAGACAGGGCAGATACGCAGTATTTT. The chain combines TRBV20-1 with TRBJ2-3, with TRBD1 matching 7 bases. Germline V gives CDR1 DFQATT, CDR2 SNEGSKA (reference sequence). V was clipped by 8 bases and J by 4 bases; unmatched bases: 9. The CDR3 is 13 residues long.

The V call is TRBV12-3 or TRBV12-4, the J call TRBJ2-7; D might be TRBD1 (6 bases). The V end lost 6 bases, the J end lost 7 bases, and 16 bases lay between the germline ends. The CDR3 extends over 13 amino acids. In DNA, the CDR3 is TGTGCCAGCAGGTTGACAGGCGGGTTAGAGCAGTACTTC. Translating gives CASRLTGGLEQYF.

This clonotype was observed many times. V is TRBV2 and J is TRBJ2-3; weak D call: TRBD1 (5 bases). The CDR3 extends over 14 amino acids. V lost 1 base to trimming and J lost 2 bases, with 7 bases between them. Germline V lookup: CDR1 SNHLY, CDR2 FYNNEI. The CDR3 region is CASSEGTSTDTQYF. The CDR3 region has the DNA TGTGCCAGCAGTGAAGGGACATCCACAGATACGCAGTATTTT.

The V gene is TRBV7-3, the J gene TRBJ2-2; no clear D. The CDR3 has 15 amino acids. The V end was cut by 1 base, the J end by 5 bases, with 11 bases between. Germline assignment: CDR1 SGHTA and CDR2 FQGTGA. The CDR3 protein is CASSLSGPSTGELFF. The CDR3, as DNA: TGTGCCAGCAGCTTAAGTGGGCCATCAACCGGGGAGCTGTTTTTT.

This clonotype has only a few counts. This chain uses TRBV15 with TRBJ2-1, with 10 bases fitting TRBD2. The CDR3 has 16 amino acids. The germline CDR1 and CDR2 sequences are LNHNV and YYDKDF (reference sequence). V dropped 0 bases and J dropped 7; count of bases not matched to a gene: 6. The CDR3 DNA sequence: TGTGCCACCAGCAGAGATCTAGCGGGAGCAATGAATGAGCAGTTCTTC. Protein sequence: CATSRDLAGAMNEQFF. Based on the CDR3 plus reference TRBV15 and TRBJ2-1, the full variable domain is DAMVIQNPRYQVTQFGKPVTLSCSQTLNHNVMYWYQQKSSQAPKLLFHYYDKDFNNEADTPDNFQSRRPNTSFCFLDIRSPGLGDTAMYLCATSRDLAGAMNEQFFGPGTRLTVL.

J is TRBJ2-1 and V is TRBV5-1; the match to TRBD1 covers 9 bases. The DNA end lines up better with TRBJ2-7; the J call may be wrong. The CDR3 is 12 amino acids. Looked up from germline, CDR1 is SGHRS and CDR2 is YFSETQ. CDR3 DNA: TGCGCCAGCGGACAGGGGAACCGCGAGCAGTACTTC. Its translation is CASGQGNREQYF.

The chain carries TRBV25-1 and TRBJ2-5; 9 bases match TRBD1. The end of the DNA aligns better with TRBJ2-7, so the J call may be wrong. The CDR3 runs to 16 residues. Germline V gene sequence: CDR1 MGHDK, CDR2 SYGVNS. This chain's CDR3 is CASSDVFGTGNYEQYF. The CDR3 DNA reads TGTGCCAGCAGTGATGTTTTTGGGACAGGGAACTACGAGCAGTACTTC.

This chain links TRBV5-1 with TRBJ2-1; 12 bases fit TRBD1. The CDR3 has 16 amino acids. Germline CDR1 reads SGHRS; CDR2 reads YFSETQ. J gave up 8 bases and V 1 base, and 7 bases lay outside the gene matches. CDR3 DNA: TGCGCCAGCAGCTTGAAATCGGGACAGGGGGCATATGAGCAGTTCTTC. Protein product: CASSLKSGQGAYEQFF.

This clonotype was counted only a few times. V usage is TRBV4-3 and J usage is TRBJ2-3; maybe TRBD2 (6 bases). The CDR3 totals 16 residues. Germline V gives CDR1 LGHNA, CDR2 YSLEER. V lost 1 base, J lost 0 bases, and 11 bases lay in between. CDR3 in amino acids: CASSQVGGVSTDTQYF. CDR3 DNA sequence: TGCGCCAGCAGCCAAGTCGGGGGAGTAAGCACAGATACGCAGTATTTT.

The chain combines TRBV30 with TRBJ2-1, with 9 bases fitting TRBD1. In germline, CDR1 is GTSNPN, CDR2 SVGIG (reference sequence). The length of the CDR3 is 15 residues. V gave up 1 base and J gave up 7 bases; unmatched junction bases: 8. The CDR3 bases are TGTGCCTGGAGTGGCCGGGACAGGGCGTCAAATGAGCAGTTCTTC. Protein product: CAWSGRDRASNEQFF.